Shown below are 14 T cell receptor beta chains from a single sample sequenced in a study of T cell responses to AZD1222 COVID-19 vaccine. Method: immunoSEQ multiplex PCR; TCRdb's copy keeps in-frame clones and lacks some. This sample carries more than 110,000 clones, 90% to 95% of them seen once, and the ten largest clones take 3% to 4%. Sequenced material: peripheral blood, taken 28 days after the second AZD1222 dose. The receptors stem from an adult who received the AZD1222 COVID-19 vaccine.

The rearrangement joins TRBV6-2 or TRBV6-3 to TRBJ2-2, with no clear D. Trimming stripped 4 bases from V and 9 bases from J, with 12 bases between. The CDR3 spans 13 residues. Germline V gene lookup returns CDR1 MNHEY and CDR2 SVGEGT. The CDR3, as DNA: TGTGCCAGCAGTTGGAGTACGCCCCGGGAGCTGTTTTTT. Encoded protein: CASSWSTPRELFF.

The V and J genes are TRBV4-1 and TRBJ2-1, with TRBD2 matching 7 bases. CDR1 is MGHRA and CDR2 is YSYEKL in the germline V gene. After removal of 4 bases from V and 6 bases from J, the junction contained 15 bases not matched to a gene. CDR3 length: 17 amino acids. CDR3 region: CASSPIGTTSVSNEQFF. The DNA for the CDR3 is TGCGCCAGCAGCCCTATTGGCACCACTAGCGTTTCCAATGAGCAGTTCTTC.

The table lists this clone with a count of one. The CDR3 sequence is CAATAKGAEKVIYGYTF. The CDR3 region has the DNA TGTGCCGCCACCGCGAAGGGGGCGGAGAAGGTCATCTATGGCTACACCTTC. V gene TRBV19 combines with J gene TRBJ1-2; TRBD1 agrees at 7 bases. Germline CDR1 reads LNHDA; CDR2 reads SQIVND (reference sequence). The CDR3 has 17 residues. V lost 11 bases to trimming and J lost 4 bases; unmatched junction nucleotides: 22.

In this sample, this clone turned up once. Written as DNA, the CDR3 is TGTGCCAGCAGCCGGACGCTCCGGTCCTACGAGCAGTACTTC. Translated, it gives CASSRTLRSYEQYF. V is TRBV28 and J is TRBJ2-7; D unclear. The CDR3 length is 14 residues. The ends were cut back, 6 bases at V and 1 base at J, with 13 bases in the middle. Per the germline V gene, CDR1 is MDHEN and CDR2 is SYDVKM.

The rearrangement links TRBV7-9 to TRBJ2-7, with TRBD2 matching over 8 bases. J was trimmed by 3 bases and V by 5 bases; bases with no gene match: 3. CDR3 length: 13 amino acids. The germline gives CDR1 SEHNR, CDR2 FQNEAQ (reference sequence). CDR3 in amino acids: CASSTSGSYEQYF. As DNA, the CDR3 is TGTGCCAGCAGCACGAGCGGGAGCTACGAGCAGTACTTC.

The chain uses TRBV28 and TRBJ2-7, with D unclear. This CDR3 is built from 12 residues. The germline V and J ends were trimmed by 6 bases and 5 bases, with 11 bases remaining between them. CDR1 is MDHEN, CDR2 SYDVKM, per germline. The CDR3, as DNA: TGTGCCAGCAGCCAACTGTTTCACGAGCAGTACTTC. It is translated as CASSQLFHEQYF.

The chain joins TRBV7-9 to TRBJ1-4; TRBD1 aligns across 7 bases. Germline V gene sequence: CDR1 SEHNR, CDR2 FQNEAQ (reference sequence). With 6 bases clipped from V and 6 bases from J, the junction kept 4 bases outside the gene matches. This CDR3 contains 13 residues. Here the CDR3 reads CASRGQGDEKLFF. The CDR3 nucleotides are TGTGCCAGCAGGGGGCAGGGGGATGAAAAACTGTTTTTT.

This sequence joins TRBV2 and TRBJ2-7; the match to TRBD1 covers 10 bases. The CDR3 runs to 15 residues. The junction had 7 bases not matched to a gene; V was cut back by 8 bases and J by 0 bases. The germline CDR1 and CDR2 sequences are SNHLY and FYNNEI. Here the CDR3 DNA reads TGTGCCAGCTATGGACAGGGGGTGTTCTCCTACGAGCAGTACTTC. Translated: CASYGQGVFSYEQYF.

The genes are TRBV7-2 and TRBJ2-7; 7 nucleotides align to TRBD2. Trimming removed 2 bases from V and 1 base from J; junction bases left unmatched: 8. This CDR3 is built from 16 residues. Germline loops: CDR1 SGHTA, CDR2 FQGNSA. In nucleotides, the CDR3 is TGTGCCAGCAGCTTAAGGGGTGCGGGAGTTTCCTACGAGCAGTACTTC. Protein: CASSLRGAGVSYEQYF.

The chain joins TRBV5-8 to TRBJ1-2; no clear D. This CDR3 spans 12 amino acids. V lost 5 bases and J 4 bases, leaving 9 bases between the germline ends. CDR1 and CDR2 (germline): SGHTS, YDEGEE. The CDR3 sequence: CASRGWGYGYTF. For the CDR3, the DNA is TGTGCCAGCAGGGGTTGGGGCTATGGCTACACCTTC.

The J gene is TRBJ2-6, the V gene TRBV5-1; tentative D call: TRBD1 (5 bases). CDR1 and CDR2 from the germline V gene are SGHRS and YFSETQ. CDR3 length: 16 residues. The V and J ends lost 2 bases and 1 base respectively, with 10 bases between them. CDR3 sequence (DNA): TGCGCCAGCAGCTTTGTGGCAGGGTCTGGGGCCAACGTCCTGACTTTC. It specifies CASSFVAGSGANVLTF.

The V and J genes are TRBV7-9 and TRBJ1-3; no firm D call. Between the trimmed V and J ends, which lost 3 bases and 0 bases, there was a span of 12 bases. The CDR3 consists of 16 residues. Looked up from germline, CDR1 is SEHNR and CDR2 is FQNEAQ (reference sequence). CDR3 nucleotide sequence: TGTGCCAGCAGCTTCCGGCAGCCGAGCTCTGGAAACACCATATATTTT. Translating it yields CASSFRQPSSGNTIYF.

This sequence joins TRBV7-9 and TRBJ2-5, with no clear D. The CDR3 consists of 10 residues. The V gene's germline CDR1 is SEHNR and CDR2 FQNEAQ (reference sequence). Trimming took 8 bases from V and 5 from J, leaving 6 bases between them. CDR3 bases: TGTGCCAGCTCTAGGGAGACCCAGTACTTC. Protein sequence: CASSRETQYF. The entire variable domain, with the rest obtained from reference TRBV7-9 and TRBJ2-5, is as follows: DTGVSQNPRHKITKRGQNVTFRCDPISEHNRLYWYRQTLGQGPEFLTYFQNEAQLEKSRLLSDRFSAERPKGSFSTLEIQRTEQGDSAMYLCASSRETQYFGPGTRLLVL.

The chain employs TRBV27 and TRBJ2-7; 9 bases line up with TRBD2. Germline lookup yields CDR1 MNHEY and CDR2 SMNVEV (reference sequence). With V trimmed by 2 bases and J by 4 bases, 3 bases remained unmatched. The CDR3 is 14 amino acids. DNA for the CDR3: TGTGCCAGCAGTTTAGCTAGCGGGGCATACGAGCAGTACTTC. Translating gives CASSLASGAYEQYF.